The T cell receptor beta chain under discussion was sequenced for a study of shared clonotypes between healthy human individuals. Sequencing was performed with immunoSEQ multiplex PCR; in TCRdb, only in-frame clones are kept and a portion is missing. Found here are a few million clones, roughly 95% of them singletons; the top ten hold more than 1.5%. Remarks on this clone: Its antigen is not identified.

Germline V gene lookup returns CDR1 MDHEN and CDR2 SYDVKM. CDR3 length: 15 residues. V gave up 4 bases and J gave up 3 bases, with 15 bases separating them. CD8 cells regarded as naive lacked CD45RO, were positively chosen for CCR7, and omitted terminally differentiated effector memory CD45RA+ cells. Adult donors, all healthy and HIV-negative, had no recent acute infections or vaccinations. Findings of the study overall: Estimated clonotype richness was generally higher in naive than memory subsets. It was only blood that was sampled, and tissue repertoires likely differ. The study found lower generation probabilities in non-shared clonotypes than in those shared by all four donors.

The receptor comes from a man aged 18 to 35 in good health. Some clones in this sample may be carry-over from other donors' samples. Sequenced: naive CD8+ T cells from PBMCs. The rearrangement joins TRBV28 to TRBJ1-2; D is possibly TRBD1 (5 bases). As DNA, the CDR3 is TGTGCCAGCAGTTCAGGGAGTGGCGTCTACTATGGCTACACCTTC. Protein sequence: CASSSGSGVYYGYTF.